This T cell receptor beta chain was profiled in a study of PD-L1 blockade in urothelial cancer. Broader study findings: Better survival was predicted when blood TCR clonality before treatment fell below the median.

This clone was counted a single time. Its specificity is not known. The protocol was immunoSEQ multiplex PCR, while the TCRdb copy is restricted to in-frame clones and leaves out a portion. This table has around 120,000 clones, about 89% appearing once. Germline loops: CDR1 MDHEN, CDR2 SYDVKM. The length of the CDR3 is 14 residues. As to time point: peripheral blood 6 weeks after treatment start. The receptor was isolated from a man aged 55 to 70 with urothelial cancer. Sequenced material: PBMCs, taken around atezolizumab (anti-PD-L1) treatment. The rearrangement links TRBV28 to TRBJ1-3; 12 bases fit TRBD1. The CDR3 protein is CLTTGQGAGNTIYF. Here the CDR3 DNA reads TGTCTCACTACGGGACAGGGGGCCGGAAACACCATATATTTT.